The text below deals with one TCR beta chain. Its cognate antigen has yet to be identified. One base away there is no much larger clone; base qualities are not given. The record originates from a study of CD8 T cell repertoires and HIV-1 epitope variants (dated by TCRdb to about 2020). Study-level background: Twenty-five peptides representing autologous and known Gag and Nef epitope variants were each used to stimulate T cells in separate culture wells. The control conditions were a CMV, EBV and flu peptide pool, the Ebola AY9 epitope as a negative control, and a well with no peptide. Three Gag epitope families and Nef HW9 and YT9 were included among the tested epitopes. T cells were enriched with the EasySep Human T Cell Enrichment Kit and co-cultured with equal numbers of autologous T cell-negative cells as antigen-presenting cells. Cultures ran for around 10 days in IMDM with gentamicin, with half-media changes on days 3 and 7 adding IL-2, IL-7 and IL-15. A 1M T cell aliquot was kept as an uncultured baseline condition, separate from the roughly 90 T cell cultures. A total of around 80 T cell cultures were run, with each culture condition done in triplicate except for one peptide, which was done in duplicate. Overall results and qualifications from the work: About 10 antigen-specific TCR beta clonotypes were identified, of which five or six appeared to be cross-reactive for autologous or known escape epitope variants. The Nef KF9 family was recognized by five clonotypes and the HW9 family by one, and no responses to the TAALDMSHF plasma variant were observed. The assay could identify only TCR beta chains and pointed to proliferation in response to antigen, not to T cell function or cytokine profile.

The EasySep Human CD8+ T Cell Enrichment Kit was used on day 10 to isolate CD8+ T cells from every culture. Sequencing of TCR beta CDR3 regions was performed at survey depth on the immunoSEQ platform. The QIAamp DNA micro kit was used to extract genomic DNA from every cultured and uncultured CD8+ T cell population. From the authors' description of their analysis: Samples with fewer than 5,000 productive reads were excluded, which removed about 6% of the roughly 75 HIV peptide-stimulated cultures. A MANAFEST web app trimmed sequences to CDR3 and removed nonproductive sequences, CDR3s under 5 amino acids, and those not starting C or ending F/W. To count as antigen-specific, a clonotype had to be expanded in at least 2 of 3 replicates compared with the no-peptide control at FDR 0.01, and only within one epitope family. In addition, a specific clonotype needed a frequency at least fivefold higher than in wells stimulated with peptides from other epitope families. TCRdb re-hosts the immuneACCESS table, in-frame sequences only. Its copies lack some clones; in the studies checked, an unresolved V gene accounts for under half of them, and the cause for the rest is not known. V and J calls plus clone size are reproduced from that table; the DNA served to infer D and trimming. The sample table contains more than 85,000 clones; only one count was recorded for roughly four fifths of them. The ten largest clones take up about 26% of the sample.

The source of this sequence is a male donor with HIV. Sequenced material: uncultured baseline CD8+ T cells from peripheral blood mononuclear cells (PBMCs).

The CDR3 corresponds to CAIRWDRHNEQFF. The DNA sequence is as follows: TGTGCCATCAGATGGGACAGACACAATGAGCAGTTCTTC. The chain is encoded by TRBV10-3 joined to TRBJ2-1, and 7 bases in between align with TRBD1. CDR3 length: 13 amino acids, cysteine to phenylalanine. Only the CDR3 DNA stays, 39 bases, in frame from base 1. Unmatched junction bases come to 4, with V trimmed by 6 bases and J by 5 bases. The germline V gene specifies ENHRY as CDR1 and SYGVKD as CDR2.